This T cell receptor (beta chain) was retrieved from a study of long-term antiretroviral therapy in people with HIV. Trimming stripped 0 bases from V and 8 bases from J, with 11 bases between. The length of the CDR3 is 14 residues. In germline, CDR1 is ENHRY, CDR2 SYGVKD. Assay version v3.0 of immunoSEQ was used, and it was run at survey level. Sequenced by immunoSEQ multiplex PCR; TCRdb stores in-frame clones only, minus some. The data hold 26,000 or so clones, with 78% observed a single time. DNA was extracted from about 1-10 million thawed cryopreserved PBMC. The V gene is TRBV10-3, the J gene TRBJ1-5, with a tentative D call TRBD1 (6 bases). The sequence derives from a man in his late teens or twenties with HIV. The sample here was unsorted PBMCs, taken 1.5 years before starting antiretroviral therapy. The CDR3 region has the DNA TGTGCCATCAGTGAGTCTGGCAGGGGCGAGCCCCAGCATTTT. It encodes CAISESGRGEPQHF.